This T cell receptor beta chain was sequenced in a study of blood T cell repertoires in COVID-19. Study overall: The United States, Italy and Spain supplied acute and convalescent COVID-19 samples. The cDNA or gDNA used as material had been derived from T cells, B-cell-depleted T cells, or PBMCs.

Original handling: How many nucleated cells were present was estimated from reference gene primer amplification. The method was immunoSEQ multiplex PCR; TCRdb's version includes in-frame clones alone and lacks a portion of them. For V, J and clone size, that table is used; D and trimming come from the DNA. The repertoire has 140,000 to 150,000 clones, around 88% of them found once; the top ten carry around 3%. The CDR3 totals 15 residues. Germline CDR1 is SNHLY and CDR2 is FYNNEI. Unmatched junction bases numbered 10, after V lost 8 bases and J lost 6 bases. This clone was detected a few times. This sequence originates from a man in his sixties with active or convalescent COVID-19. The sequenced sample was peripheral blood. The chain employs TRBV2 and TRBJ2-5, with TRBD1 identical over 12 bases. The CDR3 nucleotides are TGTGCCAGCTCCACGGGACAGGGGGCGTCTAAGACCCAGTACTTC. Translated, it gives CASSTGQGASKTQYF.